A selection of T cell receptor beta chains follows, all from one sample in a study of spatial heterogeneity in lung cancer. MiXCR, applied by TCRdb to the 5' RACE reads, yields one record per CDR3 protein. The sample has some 110,000 distinct CDR3 sequences; 10% to 15% are singletons. This material consisted of PBMCs, taken at follow-up. These receptor sequences come from a male donor with early-stage non-small cell lung cancer. CDR3s include the opening cysteine and the closing phenylalanine or tryptophan. A D gene is named only where the DNA matches it firmly. Where a row states a size, it is once, few, many or the class of an expanded clone; other rows omit it.

v_gene	d_gene	len	abundance	j_gene	CDR3nt	CDR3aa
TRBV19	.	12	few	TRBJ2-1	TGTGCCAGTAGTATGAGGAACAGTGAGCAGTTCTTC	CASSMRNSEQFF
TRBV20-1	.	14	many	TRBJ2-3	TGCAGTGCCCCTAGGGGGAGTCCCACAGATACGCAGTATTTT	CSAPRGSPTDTQYF
TRBV2	.	14	many	TRBJ2-1	TGTGCCAGCAGTGAAGGGGGGCGAGACAATGAGCAGTTCTTC	CASSEGGRDNEQFF
TRBV15	TRBD1	14	many	TRBJ1-2	TGTGCCACCAGACGGGACAGGGATAACTATGGCTACACCTTC	CATRRDRDNYGYTF
TRBV3-1	.	14	.	TRBJ2-1	TGTGCCAGCAGCCAAAGGACAGCGGGCAATGAGCAGTTCTTC	CASSQRTAGNEQFF
TRBV28	TRBD1	17	few	TRBJ1-5	TGTGCCAGCAGTATAAATACAGGGGGCAAAGGCAATCAGCCCCAGCATTTT	CASSINTGGKGNQPQHF
TRBV5-1	TRBD2	15	.	TRBJ2-1	TGCGCCAGCAGCTTGGGCGGGGGTGTCTACAATGAGCAGTTCTTC	CASSLGGGVYNEQFF
TRBV18	TRBD1	15	.	TRBJ1-5	TGTGCCAGCTCAGGGGGACAGGCCCCCTTTTCTCCCCAGCATTTT	CASSGGQAPFSPQHF
TRBV7-9	.	14	few	TRBJ1-6	TGTGCCAGCAGCTCCTCTAACAGGGAATCACCCCTCCACTTT	CASSSSNRESPLHF
TRBV19	.	17	few	TRBJ1-6	TGTGCCAGTAGCCCGGACGCCCTCAGCTCCTATAATTCACCCCTCCACTTT	CASSPDALSSYNSPLHF
TRBV28	.	14	many	TRBJ2-3	TGTGCCAGCAGCCGGAGTACCAGCACAGATACGCAGTATTTT	CASSRSTSTDTQYF
TRBV4-3	.	13	.	TRBJ2-5	TGCGCCAGCAGCCAAGGGTCAGGAGAGACCCAGTACTTC	CASSQGSGETQYF
TRBV29-1	TRBD1	14	few	TRBJ2-3	TGCAGCGTTGATCGGGACAGACGTATAGATACGCAGTATTTT	CSVDRDRRIDTQYF
TRBV11-3	.	20	few	TRBJ2-6	TGTGCCAGCAGTTCAATCGACAGAGGGAAGGGAGGCTCTGGGGCCAACGTCCTGACTTTC	CASSSIDRGKGGSGANVLTF
TRBV5-1	.	17	.	TRBJ2-3	TGCGCCAGCAGCCCACCCCTAGCGGGGGACAGGGCAGATACGCAGTATTTT	CASSPPLAGDRADTQYF
TRBV5-1	.	12	many	TRBJ2-5	TGCGCCAGCAGCTTGTTAGGGGAGACCCAGTACTTC	CASSLLGETQYF
TRBV7-2	TRBD1	14	few	TRBJ1-2	TGTGCCAGCAGCTTAGTGAGGACAGGTTATGGCTACACCTTC	CASSLVRTGYGYTF
TRBV13	.	15	many	TRBJ1-1	TGTGCCAGCAGCTTAGGTCCAGCGAGGGACACTGAAGCTTTCTTT	CASSLGPARDTEAFF
TRBV7-8	.	13	.	TRBJ1-2	TGTGCCAGCAGCTTCGACAGGAACTATGGCTACACCTTC	CASSFDRNYGYTF
TRBV5-1	TRBD2	15	.	TRBJ2-1	TGCGCCAGCAGCTTACTAGCGGGGTTCTACAATGAGCAGTTCTTC	CASSLLAGFYNEQFF
TRBV25-1	.	15	.	TRBJ1-6	.	CASSTSGQINSPLHF
TRBV7-7	.	14	.	TRBJ1-6	TGTGCTAGCAGCCCACGACATGGTAATTCACCCCTCCACTTT	CASSPRHGNSPLHF
TRBV24-1	TRBD1	16	few	TRBJ2-3	TGTGCCACCAGTGATCGGGACAGAGCTTTGGGGGATACGCAGTATTTT	CATSDRDRALGDTQYF
TRBV4-3	.	14	few	TRBJ2-2	TGCGCCAGCAGCCAAGATCTGAACACCGGGGAGCTGTTTTTT	CASSQDLNTGELFF
TRBV5-1	.	14	.	TRBJ2-7	TGCGCCAGCAGCTTAGGAGACGCCACCTACGAGCAGTACTTC	CASSLGDATYEQYF
TRBV20-1	TRBD2	16	few	TRBJ2-7	TGCAGTGCTAGTAAGCGGGGGGGCCGGAGCTCCTACGAGCAGTACTTC	CSASKRGGRSSYEQYF
TRBV10-3	.	11	many	TRBJ2-7	TGTGCCATCAGTGATAGGGACGAGCAGTACTTC	CAISDRDEQYF
TRBV7-9	.	16	many	TRBJ1-1	TGTGCCAGCAGCTTAGGTCGGGTGACAGGGAACACTGAAGCTTTCTTT	CASSLGRVTGNTEAFF
TRBV5-1	.	17	.	TRBJ1-4	TGCGCCAGCAGTTCAGGAAGGACAAAACGGCGGGGTGAAAAACTGTTTTTT	CASSSGRTKRRGEKLFF
TRBV18	.	13	many	TRBJ2-1	TGTGCCAGCTCATCGACCCAATACAATGAGCAGTTCTTC	CASSSTQYNEQFF
TRBV11-2	.	15	few	TRBJ2-6	TGTGCCAGCAGCTTTAGTTACTCTGGGGCCAACGTCCTGACTTTC	CASSFSYSGANVLTF
TRBV18	TRBD1	15	.	TRBJ1-5	TGTGCCAGCTCACCGTCGGACAGGAAGAATCAGCCCCAGCATTTT	CASSPSDRKNQPQHF
TRBV15	.	16	many	TRBJ2-4	TGTGCCACCAGCAGTGACGGTCCGAGCCCCCTTGCCATTCAGTACTTC	CATSSDGPSPLAIQYF
TRBV20-1	.	14	many	TRBJ1-1	TGCAGTGCGAAGATGACAAGCGGGAACACTGAAGCTTTCTTT	CSAKMTSGNTEAFF
TRBV2	TRBD2	15	.	TRBJ2-1	TGTGCCAGCAGAAGACTAGCGGGAGCCTACAATGAGCAGTTCTTC	CASRRLAGAYNEQFF
TRBV5-1	TRBD1	16	few	TRBJ1-2	TGCGCCAGCAGCTTGGAGCCAGGGGGCGCGAACTATGGCTACACCTTC	CASSLEPGGANYGYTF
TRBV10-3	.	15	few	TRBJ1-2	TGTGCCATCAGTGAGTCTTTGGGGGCTTCGTATGGCTACACCTTC	CAISESLGASYGYTF
TRBV4-2	TRBD2	16	few	TRBJ2-2	TGTGCCAGCAGCCAAGAAACCGGGGGGGCCACCGGGGAGCTGTTTTTT	CASSQETGGATGELFF
TRBV24-1	.	12	few	TRBJ1-1	TGCAGGCATGGGGGTTGCAGCACTGAAGCTTTCTTT	CRHGGCSTEAFF
TRBV9	.	15	few	TRBJ1-6	TGTGCCAGCAGCCCACAACCCGAGGGGAATTCACCCCTCCACTTT	CASSPQPEGNSPLHF
TRBV7-3	.	15	few	TRBJ2-1	TGTGCCAGCAGCTTAAGTTGGCGGGCTAATAATGAGCAGTTCTTC	CASSLSWRANNEQFF
TRBV6-5	.	13	.	TRBJ2-2	TGTGCCAGCAGTTACGGACTCACCGGGGAGCTGTTTTTT	CASSYGLTGELFF